The 9 T cell receptor beta chains reported below all come from one sample, sequenced in a study of blood T cell repertoires in COVID-19 (dated by TCRdb to the early 2020s). The library was prepared using the immunoSEQ multiplex PCR assay. TCRdb mirrors the immuneACCESS table, restricted to in-frame sequences. Some clones are absent from its copies; in checked studies, under half trace to an unresolved V gene, and the reason for the others is unknown. Within this sample are roughly 200,000 clones, with 88% of them counted one time only. Roughly 6.2% of the sample rests with the top ten. What was sequenced was peripheral blood. All receptors come from a woman aged 40 to 50 who had recovered from COVID-19.

J is TRBJ2-7 and V is TRBV18; TRBD1 agrees at 8 bases. CDR3 length: 15 residues. V trimming: 2 bases; J trimming: 0 bases; junction bases outside the gene matches: 3. Germline V gene data show CDR1 as KGHSH and CDR2 as LQKENI. CDR3 nucleotide sequence: TGTGCCAGCTCACCAGCAACAGGGGGCTCCTACGAGCAGTACTTC. This codes for CASSPATGGSYEQYF. Looking up the rest from reference TRBV18 and TRBJ2-7 gives the full variable domain: NAGVMQNPRHLVRRRGQEARLRCSPMKGHSHVYWYRQLPEEGLKFMVYLQKENIIDESGMPKERFSAEFPKEGPSILRIQQVVRGDSAAYFCASSPATGGSYEQYFGPGTRLTVT.

The CDR3 DNA is TGCGCCAGCAGCCAATCAGAAGGGAGAGAGCAGTTCTTC. Amino acid sequence: CASSQSEGREQFF. This sequence joins TRBV4-3 and TRBJ2-1, with a tentative D call TRBD2 (5 bases). The CDR3 contains 13 residues. Germline V gene sequence: CDR1 LGHNA, CDR2 YSLEER. V lost 2 bases, J lost 10 bases, and 12 bases lay in between.

The V gene is TRBV7-9, the J gene TRBJ2-3; 8 nucleotides match TRBD2. Losses at the gene ends were 6 bases for V and 2 bases for J; bases not matched to a gene: 7. Germline V gene lookup returns CDR1 SEHNR and CDR2 FQNEAQ (reference sequence). The CDR3 is 15 residues long. CDR3 nucleotides: TGTGCCAGCAGACGTCGGGAGGGCCTCACAGATACGCAGTATTTT. It codes for CASRRREGLTDTQYF.

The V call is TRBV24-1, the J call TRBJ2-3, with a possible D match to TRBD2 (7 bases). There are 14 residues in the CDR3. Germline assignment: CDR1 KGHDR and CDR2 SFDVKD. V was pared by 4 bases and J by 4 bases, with 11 bases between. CDR3 in DNA: TGTGCCACCAGTGAAGGGGGGGCGGCAGATACGCAGTATTTT. As protein: CATSEGGAADTQYF.

This chain connects TRBV2 to TRBJ2-1, with 10 bases fitting TRBD2. CDR3 length: 15 amino acids. Unmatched junction bases numbered 6, after V lost 2 bases and J lost 8 bases. Per germline, CDR1 SNHLY and CDR2 FYNNEI. CDR3 nucleotides: TGTGCCAGCAGTGAAATGGCTAGCGGGAGTGATGAGCAGTTCTTC. It specifies CASSEMASGSDEQFF.

The rearrangement links TRBV28 to TRBJ1-2, with a weak D call TRBD1 (6 bases). The V end lost 3 bases, the J end lost 8 bases, and 22 bases lay between the germline ends. Per the germline V gene, CDR1 is MDHEN and CDR2 is SYDVKM. The length of the CDR3 is 16 residues. CDR3 loop: CASSLVDRNSERGYTF. DNA of the CDR3: TGTGCCAGCAGTTTGGTAGACAGGAATTCAGAGCGCGGCTACACCTTC.

This chain uses TRBV29-1 with TRBJ2-2; D is perhaps TRBD1 (6 bases). CDR3 length: 14 amino acids. The V end was cut by 5 bases, the J end by 6 bases, with 16 bases between. Germline-derived CDR1 and CDR2 are SQVTM and ANQGSEA. CDR3 sequence reads: CSVRGTGSAGELFF. The CDR3 nucleotides read TGCAGCGTTAGGGGGACGGGGAGCGCCGGGGAGCTGTTTTTT.

This chain uses TRBV6-5 with TRBJ2-2; D might be TRBD2 (5 bases). The CDR3 runs 15 residues. CDR1 is MNHEY, CDR2 SVGAGI, per germline. The V and J ends lost 2 bases and 0 bases respectively, with 7 bases between them. Written as DNA, the CDR3 is TGTGCCAGCAGTTACGGGAGTGCGAACACCGGGGAGCTGTTTTTT. Protein sequence: CASSYGSANTGELFF.

The chain joins TRBV6-5 to TRBJ2-7, with D possibly TRBD1 on 5 matching bases. This CDR3 region has 13 residues. Germline V gene data show CDR1 as MNHEY and CDR2 as SVGAGI. Trimming took 5 bases from V and 0 from J, leaving 8 bases between them. The CDR3 sequence is CASSQGPSYEQYF. In nucleotides, the CDR3 is TGTGCCAGCAGTCAGGGCCCCTCCTACGAGCAGTACTTC.